This record covers a single T cell receptor (beta chain). Its antigen is currently unknown. The junction had 7 bases not matched to a gene; V was cut back by 0 bases and J by 4 bases. This CDR3 has 16 amino acids. From germline, CDR1 is SGHRS and CDR2 YFSETQ. Using immunoSEQ multiplex PCR, the repertoire was profiled, and TCRdb retains in-frame clones only, with some absent. Of fewer than 5,500 clones detected, 70% to 90% appear once; the ten largest clones hold 22%. These data belong to a study of T cell clonotyping in hematopoietic cell transplantation. Study outcomes and limitations: Few recipient clonotypes overlapped donors; over 95% were de novo at given depth.

The sample in question was peripheral blood mononuclear cells, obtained 180 days after allogeneic stem cell transplant. This sequence joins TRBV5-1 and TRBJ2-7, with TRBD2 matching 10 bases. This clonotype originated in a male patient aged 60 to 75 who had an allogeneic stem cell transplant from an unrelated donor, so T cells may come from the graft donor. Some clones in this sample may be carry-over from other donors' samples. The CDR3 spells CASSLASGGLLYEQYF. CDR3 DNA sequence: TGCGCCAGCAGCTTGGCTAGCGGGGGACTTTTGTACGAGCAGTACTTC. The full variable domain, with the rest looked up from reference TRBV5-1 and TRBJ2-7, is KAGVTQTPRYLIKTRGQQVTLSCSPISGHRSVSWYQQTPGQGLQFLFEYFSETQRNKGNFPGRFSGRQFSNSRSEMNVSTLELGDSALYLCASSLASGGLLYEQYFGPGTRLTVT.